This paragraph covers one T cell receptor (beta chain) sequence. Its antigen is not yet known. Base qualities are missing; no much larger clone stands one base away. This entry comes from a study of blood T cell repertoires in COVID-19 (dated by TCRdb to 2019 to 2021). Concerning the study at large: Samples covering the acute and convalescent phases of COVID-19 were provided by collaborators in the United States, Italy and Spain. The samples were drawn from the first 160 participants of the ongoing ImmuneRACE study and from 1,254 subjects provided by 6 global collaborators. Where available, HLA class I and class II types were obtained from metadata supplied by the sample provider rather than from assay-based typing. The prospective study material was composed of cDNA or gDNA derived from T cells, B-cell-depleted T cells, or PBMCs. A de-identified subject ID, COVID-19 status, age in years and sex were almost always included in the sample metadata. The repertoires were released in a freely available public database meant as a resource for research on the immune response to SARS-CoV-2. Deeply sampled blood TCRbeta repertoires from subjects exposed to, actively infected with, or recovered from COVID-19 were included in the dataset.

Collaborating institutions collected whole blood in K2EDTA tubes following their own protocols. For TCRbeta analysis, collaborator samples were shipped as frozen whole blood, as isolated PBMCs, or as DNA extracted from either sample type. TCRbeta CDR3 regions were amplified from genomic DNA by means of the immunoSEQ Assay, a bias-controlled multiplex PCR. Turning to the authors' computational methods: Nucleated cell counts per sample were estimated from amplification of reference gene primers within the assay. To quantify the absolute abundance of each unique TCRbeta CDR3 rearrangement, sequence reads were collapsed and filtered. For each sample, productive Simpson clonality was calculated as the square root of Simpson's diversity index across productive rearrangements. The source is immuneACCESS, and TCRdb retained only in-frame sequences with V and J called. Part of the clones is not carried over; for the studies checked, unresolved V genes explain less than half of this, and the remainder is unexplained. The V and J calls and the clone size are those of that table, but D and trimming were determined from the DNA. The sample table lists some 69,000 clones, approximately 88% of them with a count of one. More than 2.5% of the sample comes from the top ten.

Paper-wide results and their limitations: How much clinical and demographic metadata was included differed by source and by participant, and the metadata was provided uncurated.

Taken from cysteine to phenylalanine, the CDR3 has 13 residues. Of all the DNA, just the CDR3 is kept, 39 bases in frame from base 1. In the germline V gene (reference sequence), CDR1 corresponds to MNHEY and CDR2 to SMNVEV. A distance of 11 bases separates the germline ends of V and J, which lose 5 bases and 6 bases respectively. The rearranged chain carries TRBV27 and TRBJ1-5; no D gene is confidently identified. The sample was peripheral blood. The receptor's source is a man older than 75 with active or convalescent COVID-19. DNA sequence: TGTGCCAGCAGTGCCCGACTCGGTCAGCCCCAGCATTTT. This gives the protein CASSARLGQPQHF.